This TCR beta chain emerged from a study of PD-L1 blockade in urothelial cancer. Overall study: Males with bladder-origin urothelial cancer constituted about 85% of the 29 patients. Analysis of blood occurred 3 weeks (second dose) and 6 weeks after treatment start. Study patients had been treated with 0 to 3 previous chemotherapy regimens. The median T cell count in blood samples was roughly 140,000.

V lost 4 bases, J lost 2 bases, and 5 bases stayed unmatched. CDR3 length: 14 amino acids. The germline gives CDR1 SGDLS, CDR2 YYNGEE. This clone was detected once. Repertoires were generated with immunoSEQ multiplex PCR, while TCRdb's copy carries only in-frame clones and drops some. The profile covers approximately 100,000 clones, with around 85% appearing a single time and about 2.4% taken by the ten largest. V is TRBV9 and J is TRBJ2-5, with 7 nucleotides matching TRBD1. This clonotype was obtained from a man over 45 with urothelial cancer. The specimen was PBMCs, collected around atezolizumab (anti-PD-L1) treatment. The CDR3 loop is CASSPEGQQETQYF. The CDR3 nucleotides read TGTGCCAGCAGCCCAGAGGGACAGCAAGAGACCCAGTACTTC.